These 7 T cell receptor beta chains came from one sample sequenced in a study of cytomegalovirus exposure and HLA in healthy donors. PCR was performed using 60 Vbeta and 13 Jbeta primers. Profiling relied on immunoSEQ multiplex PCR, and the TCRdb table lists in-frame clones only, not all of them. Altogether about 120,000 clones are present, over 65% being singletons, with the ten largest covering about 1.8%. Sequencing used PBMCs. These receptor sequences come from a man aged 18-30 years in good health and CMV-seronegative.

The genes are TRBV7-2 and TRBJ1-2; D perhaps matches TRBD1 (5 bases). The V gene lost 5 bases and the J gene lost 6 bases, with 16 bases spanning the gap. CDR3 length equals 14 residues. CDR1 is SGHTA and CDR2 is FQGNSA in the germline V gene. This CDR3 is CASSRSGGEHGYTF. The CDR3 DNA is TGTGCCAGCAGCAGAAGCGGGGGAGAGCATGGCTACACCTTC.

The rearrangement uses TRBV7-2 and TRBJ2-3; TRBD2 aligns across 10 bases. The V gene end was trimmed by 1 base and the J gene end by 5 bases; junction bases not matched to a gene: 6. Germline loops: CDR1 SGHTA, CDR2 FQGNSA. This CDR3 region has 16 residues. The CDR3 loop is CASSLVSGGAGDTQYF. CDR3 sequence (DNA): TGTGCCAGCAGCTTAGTGAGCGGGGGGGCGGGAGATACGCAGTATTTT.

The chain employs TRBV2 and TRBJ2-7, with D hard to call. With 3 bases removed from V and 2 bases from J, the gap between germline ends came to 11 bases. Germline values: CDR1 SNHLY, CDR2 FYNNEI. This CDR3 comprises 14 residues. The CDR3 sequence: CASSDSGNPYEQYF. The CDR3 region has the DNA TGTGCCAGCAGTGATTCAGGTAACCCCTACGAGCAGTACTTC.

The chain couples TRBV13 to TRBJ2-1; the D is unclear. Between the trimmed V and J ends, which lost 2 bases and 3 bases, there was a span of 8 bases. Germline CDR1 is PRHDT and CDR2 is FYEKMQ (reference sequence). The CDR3 is 14 residues long. The CDR3 coding sequence is TGTGCCAGCAGCTTAAGGAGCAGCTACAATGAGCAGTTCTTC. Amino acids: CASSLRSSYNEQFF.

The rearrangement uses TRBV15 and TRBJ2-2, with a tentative D call TRBD1 (6 bases). In germline, CDR1 is LNHNV, CDR2 YYDKDF (reference sequence). The CDR3 runs to 18 residues. Between the trimmed V and J ends, which lost 1 base and 0 bases, there was a span of 15 bases. The CDR3 DNA is TGTGCCACCAGCAGAGGCCTCGGGACACCTACGAACACCGGGGAGCTGTTTTTT. Encoded protein: CATSRGLGTPTNTGELFF.

A remark on this clone: At one of its ends the junction is not consistent with the germline gene, which may arise from a read error. J is TRBJ2-7 and V is TRBV7-9, with 7 bases lining up with TRBD1. In germline, CDR1 is SEHNR, CDR2 FQNEAQ (reference sequence). The CDR3 contains 13 residues. The chain's CDR3 is CSSSLEGAAEQYF. CDR3 nucleotides: TGTTCCAGCAGCTTAGAGGGGGCTGCCGAGCAGTACTTC.

V is TRBV5-4 and J is TRBJ2-7; a weak D match, TRBD2 (5 bases). This CDR3 comprises 13 residues. Trimming shortened V by 2 bases and J by 1 base, and 7 bases separated the two germline ends. The V gene's germline CDR1 is SGHNT and CDR2 YYREEE (reference sequence). The CDR3 protein is CASSLAESYEQYF. The CDR3 region has the DNA TGTGCCAGCAGCTTAGCGGAATCCTACGAGCAGTACTTC. The full variable domain, its missing parts supplied by reference TRBV5-4 and TRBJ2-7, is ETGVTQSPTHLIKTRGQQVTLRCSSQSGHNTVSWYQQALGQGPQFIFQYYREEENGRGNFPPRFSGLQFPNYSSELNVNALELDDSALYLCASSLAESYEQYFGPGTRLTVT.